Listed below are T cell receptor beta chains from one sample, sequenced in a study of blood T cell repertoires in COVID-19. Generated by immunoSEQ multiplex PCR, the TCRdb table keeps only in-frame clones and is missing some. This sample carries more than 110,000 clones, approximately 80% of them seen once, and the ten largest clones take more than 40%. The specimen was peripheral blood. All receptors come from a human donor in a cohort sampled during active COVID-19. Each CDR3 is given with its conserved first and last residue.

v_call	j_call	cdr3_length	cdr3_aa
TRBV15	TRBJ1-2	15	CATSREAGWGYGYTF
TRBV18	TRBJ1-5	14	CASSTDRSNQPQHF
TRBV10-3	TRBJ2-2	13	CATGTGDTGELFF
TRBV13	TRBJ1-6	15	CASSRRGQGDSPLHF
TRBV19	TRBJ1-5	13	CASSRQINQPQHF
TRBV5-1	TRBJ1-1	14	CASSLPGQNTEAFF
TRBV5-1	TRBJ2-1	15	CASSSGTGGYNEQFF
TRBV7-8	TRBJ2-1	14	CASSWLGDYNEQFF
TRBV7-9	TRBJ2-5	14	CASSLTGEKETQYF
TRBV11-3	TRBJ2-7	13	CASSLGQDNEQYF
TRBV7-2	TRBJ1-3	16	CASSLTQGLSGNTIYF
TRBV6-6	TRBJ1-5	15	CASSYYQGGNQPQHF
TRBV29-1	TRBJ2-2	11	CSVGSTGELFF
TRBV7-3	TRBJ2-4	13	CASSRGAGNIQYF
TRBV7-2	TRBJ2-1	16	CASREPGTGGKNEQFF
TRBV13	TRBJ1-1	13	CASSAQGFPEAFF
TRBV19	TRBJ1-2	14	CASSGRDTENGYTF
TRBV18	TRBJ2-5	16	CASSPTGTSDQETQYF
TRBV9	TRBJ1-3	14	CASGLGYSGNTIYF
TRBV2	TRBJ2-1	16	CASSEEGRQGRNEQFF
TRBV5-8	TRBJ2-5	14	CASSLSQTTGTQYF
TRBV7-2	TRBJ1-1	13	CASSLTENTEAFF
TRBV10-3	TRBJ1-1	13	CAISPDRDTEAFF
TRBV15	TRBJ2-5	13	CATSRGRGETQYF
TRBV19	TRBJ1-4	15	CASSIGQGQNEKLFF
TRBV7-2	TRBJ1-4	14	CASSLTATNEKLFF
TRBV19	TRBJ1-5	12	CASSTKNQPQHF
TRBV7-3	TRBJ2-1	17	CASSSGLAGGPWDEQFF
TRBV2	TRBJ2-1	12	CASRQDRGEQFF
TRBV11-3	TRBJ2-3	15	CASSFLSDSRYTQYF
TRBV5-5	TRBJ2-3	14	CASSLRQAADTQYF
TRBV21-1	TRBJ2-1	14	CASSKSESYNEQFF
TRBV5-1	TRBJ2-5	14	CASSLEGGDATQYF
TRBV4-2	TRBJ1-1	16	CASSPYVGQQGTEAFF
TRBV2	TRBJ2-7	14	CASSVGGGSYEQYF
TRBV3-1/TRBV3-2	TRBJ1-4	15	CASSQPRGQLEKLFF
TRBV11-2	TRBJ2-7	15	CASSTLGTLNYEQYF
TRBV15	TRBJ2-1	16	CATSRDGREMDNEQFF
TRBV6-5	TRBJ1-2	13	CASTQQGTYGYTF
TRBV7-8	TRBJ1-2	16	CASSPTRRTGADGYTF
TRBV11-3	TRBJ1-3	15	CASSRDGLTGNTIYF
TRBV7-8	TRBJ1-2	13	CASSYTGTNGYTF
TRBV5-1	TRBJ2-1	15	CASSISGTAYNEQFF
TRBV9	TRBJ1-3	16	CASSVGERASGNTIYF
TRBV5-4	TRBJ2-7	17	CASSGLGVSGGAEEQYF
TRBV19	TRBJ1-2	12	CASRGGNYGYTF
TRBV18	TRBJ2-7	13	CASSPAGPPEQYF
TRBV27	TRBJ2-3	14	CASSLRLATDTQYF
TRBV7-9	TRBJ1-2	14	CASSFRGTGDGYTF
TRBV15	TRBJ2-7	15	CATSREQGGSYEQYF
TRBV7-9	TRBJ1-5	15	CASSLGGQRNQPQHF
TRBV3-1/TRBV3-2	TRBJ2-7	14	CASSRRGQGNEQYF
TRBV9	TRBJ2-1	15	CASSVAGTDYNEQFF